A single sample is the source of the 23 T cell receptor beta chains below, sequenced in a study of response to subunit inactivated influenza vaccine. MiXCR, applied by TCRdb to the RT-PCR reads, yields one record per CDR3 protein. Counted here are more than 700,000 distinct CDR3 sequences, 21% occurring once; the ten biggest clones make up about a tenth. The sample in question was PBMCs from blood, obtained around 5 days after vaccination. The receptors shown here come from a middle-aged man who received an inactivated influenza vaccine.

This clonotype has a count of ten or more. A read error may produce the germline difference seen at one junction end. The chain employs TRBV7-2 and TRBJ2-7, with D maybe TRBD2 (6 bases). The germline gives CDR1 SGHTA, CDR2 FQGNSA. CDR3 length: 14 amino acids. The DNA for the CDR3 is TGTGCCAGCAGCGCGGGGAGGCAGTCCTACGCGCAGTACTTC. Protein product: CASSAGRQSYAQYF.

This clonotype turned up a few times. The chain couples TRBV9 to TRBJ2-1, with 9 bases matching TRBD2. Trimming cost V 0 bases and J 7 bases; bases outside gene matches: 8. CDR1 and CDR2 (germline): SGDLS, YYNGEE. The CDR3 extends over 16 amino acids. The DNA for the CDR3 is TGTGCCAGCAGCGTAGCCCCAGCGGGAGGTTGGAATGAGCAGTTCTTC. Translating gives CASSVAPAGGWNEQFF.

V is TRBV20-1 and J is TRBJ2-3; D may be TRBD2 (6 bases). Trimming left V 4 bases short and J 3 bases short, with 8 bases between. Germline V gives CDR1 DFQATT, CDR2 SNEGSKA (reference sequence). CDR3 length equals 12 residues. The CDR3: CSANRGTDTQYF. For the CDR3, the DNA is TGCAGTGCTAATCGGGGGACAGATACGCAGTATTTT.

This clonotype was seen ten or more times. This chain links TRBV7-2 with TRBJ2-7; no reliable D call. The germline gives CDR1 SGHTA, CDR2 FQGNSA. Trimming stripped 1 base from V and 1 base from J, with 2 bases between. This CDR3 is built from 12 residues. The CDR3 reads CASSLESYEQYF. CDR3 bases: TGTGCCAGCAGCTTAGAGTCCTACGAGCAGTACTTC.

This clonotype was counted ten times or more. CDR3 residues: CASSPVPGDTYEQYF. CDR3 nucleotide sequence: TGTGCCAGCTCACCCGTTCCTGGGGACACCTACGAGCAGTACTTC. J is TRBJ2-7 and V is TRBV18, with D perhaps matching TRBD1 (6 bases). The germline V gene encodes CDR1 KGHSH and CDR2 LQKENI. CDR3 size: 15 residues. Trimming removed 3 bases from V and 2 bases from J, with 14 bases in between.

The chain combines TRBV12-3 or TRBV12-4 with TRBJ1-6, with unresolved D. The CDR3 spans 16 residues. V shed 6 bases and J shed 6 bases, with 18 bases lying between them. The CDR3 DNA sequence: TGTGCCAGCAGCAACCACCCGACATGGTCTAATTCACCCCTCCACTTT. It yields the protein CASSNHPTWSNSPLHF.

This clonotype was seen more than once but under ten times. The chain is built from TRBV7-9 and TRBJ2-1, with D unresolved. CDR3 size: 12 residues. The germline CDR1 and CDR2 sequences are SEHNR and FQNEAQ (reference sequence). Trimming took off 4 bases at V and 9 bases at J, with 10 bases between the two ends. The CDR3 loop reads CASSSHTLEQFF. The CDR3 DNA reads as TGTGCCAGCAGCTCCCATACTCTTGAGCAGTTCTTC.

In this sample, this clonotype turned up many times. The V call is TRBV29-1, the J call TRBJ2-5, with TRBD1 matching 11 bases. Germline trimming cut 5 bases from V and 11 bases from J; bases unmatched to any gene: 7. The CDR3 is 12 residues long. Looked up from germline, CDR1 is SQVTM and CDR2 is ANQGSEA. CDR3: CSVTSGQGAQYF. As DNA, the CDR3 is TGCAGCGTTACCTCCGGACAGGGGGCACAGTACTTC.

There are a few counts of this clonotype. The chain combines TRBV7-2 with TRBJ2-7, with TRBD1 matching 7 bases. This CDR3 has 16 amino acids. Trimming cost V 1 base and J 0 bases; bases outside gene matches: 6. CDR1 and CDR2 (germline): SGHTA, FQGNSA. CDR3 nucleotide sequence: TGTGCCAGCAGCTTAGACTCGGGACAGCACTCCTACGAGCAGTACTTC. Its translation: CASSLDSGQHSYEQYF.

CDR3 amino acids: CASSTGTNVLTF. The CDR3 bases are TGTGCCAGCAGTACAGGGACCAACGTCCTGACTTTC. The chain couples TRBV28 to TRBJ2-6; a weak D match, TRBD1 (6 bases). CDR1 and CDR2 (germline): MDHEN, SYDVKM. This CDR3 comprises 12 residues. Trimming shortened V by 5 bases and J by 8 bases, and 7 bases separated the two germline ends.

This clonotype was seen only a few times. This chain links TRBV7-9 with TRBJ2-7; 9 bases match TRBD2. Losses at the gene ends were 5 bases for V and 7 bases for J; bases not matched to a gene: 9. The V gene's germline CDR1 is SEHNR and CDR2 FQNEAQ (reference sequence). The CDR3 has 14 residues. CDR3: CASSLSGSLGEQYF. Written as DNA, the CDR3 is TGTGCCAGCAGCCTTAGCGGGAGTTTAGGGGAGCAGTACTTC.

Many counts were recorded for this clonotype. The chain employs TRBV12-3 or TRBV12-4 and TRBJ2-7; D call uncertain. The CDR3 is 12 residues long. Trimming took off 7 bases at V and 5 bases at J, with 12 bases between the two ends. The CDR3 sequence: CASNSGVDEQYF. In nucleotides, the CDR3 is TGTGCCAGCAACTCCGGCGTCGACGAGCAGTACTTC.

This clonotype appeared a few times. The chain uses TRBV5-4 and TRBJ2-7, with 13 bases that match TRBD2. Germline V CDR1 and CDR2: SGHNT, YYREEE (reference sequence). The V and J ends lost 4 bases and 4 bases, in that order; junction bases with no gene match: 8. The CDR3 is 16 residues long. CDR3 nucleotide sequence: TGTGCCAGCAGCCCCGGGACTAGCGGGACCGGTTACGAGCAGTACTTC. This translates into CASSPGTSGTGYEQYF.

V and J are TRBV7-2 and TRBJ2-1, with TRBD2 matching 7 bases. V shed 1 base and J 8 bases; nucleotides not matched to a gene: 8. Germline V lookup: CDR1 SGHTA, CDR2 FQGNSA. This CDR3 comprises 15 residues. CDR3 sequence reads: CASSLGLAHRYEQFF. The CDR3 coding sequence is TGTGCCAGCAGCTTAGGACTAGCCCACAGGTATGAGCAGTTCTTC.

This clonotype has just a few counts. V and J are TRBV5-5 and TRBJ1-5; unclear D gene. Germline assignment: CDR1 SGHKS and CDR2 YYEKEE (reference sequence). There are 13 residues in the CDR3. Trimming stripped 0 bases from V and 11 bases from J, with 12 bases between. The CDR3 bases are TGTGCCAGCAGCTTGGTCGTTTTTGGGTCCCAGCATTTT. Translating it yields CASSLVVFGSQHF.

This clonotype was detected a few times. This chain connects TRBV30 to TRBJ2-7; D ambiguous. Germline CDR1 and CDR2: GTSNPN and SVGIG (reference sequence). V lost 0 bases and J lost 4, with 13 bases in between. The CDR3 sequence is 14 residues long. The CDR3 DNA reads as TGTGCCTGGAGTGTAAGTCCGCCCGATTACGAGCAGTACTTC. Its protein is CAWSVSPPDYEQYF.

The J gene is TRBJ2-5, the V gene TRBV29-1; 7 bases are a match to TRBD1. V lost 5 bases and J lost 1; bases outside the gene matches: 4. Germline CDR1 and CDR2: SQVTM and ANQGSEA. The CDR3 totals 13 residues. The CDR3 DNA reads TGCAGCGTTATAACAGGGGTCCAAGAGACCCAGTACTTC. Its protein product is CSVITGVQETQYF.

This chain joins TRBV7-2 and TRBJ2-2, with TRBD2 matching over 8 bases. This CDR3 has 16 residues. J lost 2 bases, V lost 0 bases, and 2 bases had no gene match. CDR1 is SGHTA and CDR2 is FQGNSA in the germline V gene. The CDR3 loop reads CASSLASGGNTGELFF. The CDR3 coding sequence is TGTGCCAGCAGCTTAGCAAGCGGGGGCAACACCGGGGAGCTGTTTTTT.

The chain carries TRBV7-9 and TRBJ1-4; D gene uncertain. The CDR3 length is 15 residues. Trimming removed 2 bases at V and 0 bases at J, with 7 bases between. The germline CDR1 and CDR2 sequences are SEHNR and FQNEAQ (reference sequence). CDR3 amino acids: CASSLRTTTNEKLFF. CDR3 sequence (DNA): TGTGCCAGCAGCTTAAGGACTACAACTAATGAAAAACTGTTTTTT.

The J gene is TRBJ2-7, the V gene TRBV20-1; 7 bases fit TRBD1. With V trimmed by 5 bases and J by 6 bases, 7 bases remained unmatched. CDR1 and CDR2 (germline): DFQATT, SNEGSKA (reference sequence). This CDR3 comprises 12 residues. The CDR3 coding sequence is TGCAGTGCTGACAGGGATGAATTCGAGCAGTACTTC. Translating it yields CSADRDEFEQYF.

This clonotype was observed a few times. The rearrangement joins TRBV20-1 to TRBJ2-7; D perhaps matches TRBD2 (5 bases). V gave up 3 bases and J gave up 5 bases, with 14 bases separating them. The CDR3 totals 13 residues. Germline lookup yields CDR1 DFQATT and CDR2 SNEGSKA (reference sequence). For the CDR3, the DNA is TGCAGTGCTAGCCGAAAGCTAGCTAACGAGCAGTACTTC. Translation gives CSASRKLANEQYF.

The chain's CDR3 is CARGPEWGQGGYEQYF. CDR3 bases: TGTGCCAGGGGCCCCGAGTGGGGACAGGGCGGCTACGAGCAGTACTTC. The chain links TRBV7-9 to TRBJ2-7; the match to TRBD1 covers 9 bases. Germline loops: CDR1 SEHNR, CDR2 FQNEAQ (reference sequence). With 9 bases clipped from V and 3 bases from J, the junction kept 15 bases outside the gene matches. The CDR3 runs 16 residues. Variable domain in full (rest from reference TRBV7-9 and TRBJ2-7): DTGVSQNPRHKITKRGQNVTFRCDPISEHNRLYWYRQTLGQGPEFLTYFQNEAQLEKSRLLSDRFSAERPKGSFSTLEIQRTEQGDSAMYLCARGPEWGQGGYEQYFGPGTRLTVT.

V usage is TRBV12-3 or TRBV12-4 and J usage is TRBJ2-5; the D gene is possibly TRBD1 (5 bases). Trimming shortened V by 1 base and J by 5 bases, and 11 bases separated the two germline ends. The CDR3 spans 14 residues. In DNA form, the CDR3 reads TGTGCCAGCAGTTTAGGTCGCAGGGCTGAGACCCAGTACTTC. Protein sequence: CASSLGRRAETQYF.